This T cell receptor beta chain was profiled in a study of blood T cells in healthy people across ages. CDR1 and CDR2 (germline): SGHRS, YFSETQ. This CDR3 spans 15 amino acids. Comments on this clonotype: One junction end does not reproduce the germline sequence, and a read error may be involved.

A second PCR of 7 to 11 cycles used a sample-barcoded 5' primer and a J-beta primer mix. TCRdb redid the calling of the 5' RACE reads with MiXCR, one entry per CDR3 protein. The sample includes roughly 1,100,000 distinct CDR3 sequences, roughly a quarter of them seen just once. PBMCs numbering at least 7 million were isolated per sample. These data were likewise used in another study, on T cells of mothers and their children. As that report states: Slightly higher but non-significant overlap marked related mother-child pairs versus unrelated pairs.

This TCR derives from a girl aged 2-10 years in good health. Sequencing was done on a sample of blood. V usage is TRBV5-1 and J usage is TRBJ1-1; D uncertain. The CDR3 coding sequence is TGCGCCAGCAGCTTCGGGGTCACCGAGAACACTGAAGCCTTCTTT. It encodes CASSFGVTENTEAFF.